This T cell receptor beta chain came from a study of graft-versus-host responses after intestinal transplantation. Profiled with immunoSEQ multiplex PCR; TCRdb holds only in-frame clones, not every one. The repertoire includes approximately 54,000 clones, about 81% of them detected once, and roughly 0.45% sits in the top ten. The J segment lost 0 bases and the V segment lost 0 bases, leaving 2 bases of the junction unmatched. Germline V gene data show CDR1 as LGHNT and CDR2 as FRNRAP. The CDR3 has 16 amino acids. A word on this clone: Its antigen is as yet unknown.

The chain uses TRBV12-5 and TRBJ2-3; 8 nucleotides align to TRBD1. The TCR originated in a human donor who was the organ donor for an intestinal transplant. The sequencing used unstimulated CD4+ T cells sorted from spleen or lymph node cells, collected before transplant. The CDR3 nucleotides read TGTGCTAGTGGTTTGGTACAGGGGGGTAGCACAGATACGCAGTATTTT. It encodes CASGLVQGGSTDTQYF.